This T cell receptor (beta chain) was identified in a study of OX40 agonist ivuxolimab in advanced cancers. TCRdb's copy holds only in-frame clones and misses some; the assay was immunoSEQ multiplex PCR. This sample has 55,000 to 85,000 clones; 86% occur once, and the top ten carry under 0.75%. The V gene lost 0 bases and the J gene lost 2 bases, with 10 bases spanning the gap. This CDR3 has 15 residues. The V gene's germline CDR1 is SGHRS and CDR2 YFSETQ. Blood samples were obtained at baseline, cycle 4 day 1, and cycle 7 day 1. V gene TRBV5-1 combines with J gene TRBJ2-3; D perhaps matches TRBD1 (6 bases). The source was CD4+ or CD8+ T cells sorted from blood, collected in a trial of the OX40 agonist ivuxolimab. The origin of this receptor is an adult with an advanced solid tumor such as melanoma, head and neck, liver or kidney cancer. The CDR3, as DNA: TGCGCCAGCAGCTTGGGGACAGACCCCACAGATACGCAGTATTTT. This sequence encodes CASSLGTDPTDTQYF.